This TCR beta chain came from a study of T cell responses to AZD1222 COVID-19 vaccine. Assay used: immunoSEQ multiplex PCR; TCRdb lists only in-frame clones, some missing. Here the sample spans 130,000 to 150,000 clones, 80% to 90% being singletons. This CDR3 is built from 16 residues. Unmatched junction bases numbered 10, after V lost 5 bases and J lost 6 bases. Germline values: CDR1 LNHDA, CDR2 SQIVND (reference sequence). This sequence originates from an adult in good health. This chain connects TRBV19 to TRBJ1-1; 12 nucleotides match TRBD1. The sequenced sample was peripheral blood, obtained on day 0 of AZD1222 vaccination. CDR3 coding DNA: TGTGCCAGTAGTCCCGGGACAGGGGGCTTCGGCCCTGAAGCTTTCTTT. Translated: CASSPGTGGFGPEAFF.